One sample yielded the 26 T cell receptor beta chains listed below, sequenced in a study of shared clonotypes between healthy human individuals. Profiling relied on immunoSEQ multiplex PCR, and the TCRdb table lists in-frame clones only, not all of them. The sample contains 2 million to 2.5 million clones, 85% to 95% of which appear only once. Sequencing used naive CD4+ T cells from PBMCs. Documented subset: CD45RA+ positively selected. The receptors were gathered from a young man in good health. Some clones in this sample may be carry-over from other donors' samples.

CDR3 in DNA: TGTGCCAGTCTAGCGGGGGACCAAGAGACCCAGTACTTC. Translating it yields CASLAGDQETQYF. The rearrangement uses TRBV6-5 and TRBJ2-5; TRBD2 aligns across 10 bases. V lost 9 bases to trimming and J lost 0 bases; unmatched junction nucleotides: 1. CDR3 length: 13 amino acids. Looked up from germline, CDR1 is MNHEY and CDR2 is SVGAGI.

The chain recombines TRBV5-1 with TRBJ2-3; TRBD1 agrees at 11 bases. Germline V gives CDR1 SGHRS, CDR2 YFSETQ. The CDR3 sequence is 15 residues long. V was pared by 4 bases and J by 5 bases, with 6 bases of the junction left unmatched. The CDR3 nucleotides are TGCGCCAGCAGCAACCGGGACAGGGGGGAAGATACGCAGTATTTT. The encoded protein is CASSNRDRGEDTQYF.

The chain uses TRBV28 and TRBJ2-7, with no clear D. The length of the CDR3 is 13 residues. The germline V gene encodes CDR1 MDHEN and CDR2 SYDVKM. V was shortened by 8 bases and J by 5 bases, with 16 bases between the two germline ends. CDR3 amino acids: CASLGVLRHEQYF. The CDR3 DNA reads as TGTGCCAGCCTCGGTGTTTTAAGACACGAGCAGTACTTC.

J is TRBJ2-3 and V is TRBV7-3, with unresolved D. CDR1 is SGHTA, CDR2 FQGTGA, per germline. This CDR3 region has 14 residues. V lost 1 base, J lost 4 bases, and 9 bases lay in between. The CDR3 protein is CASSLNPAADTQYF. CDR3 nucleotides: TGTGCCAGCAGCTTAAATCCGGCAGCAGATACGCAGTATTTT.

On this clone: This sample also contains other DNA sequences that code for the same CDR3. The chain links TRBV20-1 to TRBJ2-7; D uncertain. The CDR3 contains 11 residues. The germline V and J ends were trimmed by 3 bases and 5 bases, with 8 bases remaining between them. Germline CDR1 is DFQATT and CDR2 is SNEGSKA (reference sequence). CDR3 bases: TGCAGTGCTAGTCGGGCAGACGAGCAGTACTTC. The encoded protein is CSASRADEQYF.

The chain employs TRBV10-1 and TRBJ2-2; the match to TRBD2 covers 11 bases. In germline, CDR1 is WNHNN, CDR2 SYGVQD (reference sequence). The CDR3 extends over 17 amino acids. Trimming took 4 bases from V and 5 from J; bases not matched to a gene: 9. The CDR3 nucleotides read TGCGCCAGCAGTGGCCTCCCTAGCGGGAGGCGGACCGGGGAGCTGTTTTTT. Its translation is CASSGLPSGRRTGELFF.

The chain is built from TRBV25-1 and TRBJ2-3; a possible D gene is TRBD1 (6 bases). With 3 bases removed from V and 1 base from J, the gap between germline ends came to 14 bases. The CDR3 has 16 amino acids. Germline V gene sequence: CDR1 MGHDK, CDR2 SYGVNS. The CDR3 region has the DNA TGTGCCAGCAGTGACCCCTCCAGGGGAGGCACAGATACGCAGTATTTT. It encodes CASSDPSRGGTDTQYF.

This chain joins TRBV30 and TRBJ2-3; D unclear. Germline-derived CDR1 and CDR2 are GTSNPN and SVGIG (reference sequence). The V and J ends lost 1 base and 0 bases respectively, with 11 bases between them. CDR3 length equals 15 residues. CDR3 residues: CAWSGAVASTDTQYF. The CDR3 DNA reads as TGTGCCTGGAGTGGTGCGGTGGCTAGCACAGATACGCAGTATTTT.

Notes on this clone: At the DNA level, this CDR3 is encoded by other sequences in the same sample as well. The genes are TRBV9 and TRBJ2-7, with D possibly called TRBD1 or TRBD2 (5 bases each). CDR3 length: 14 residues. Germline V gives CDR1 SGDLS, CDR2 YYNGEE. V gave up 0 bases and J gave up 0 bases, with 7 bases separating them. The CDR3 DNA follows: TGTGCCAGCAGCGTAGGGGGGAGCTCCTACGAGCAGTACTTC. Encoded protein: CASSVGGSSYEQYF. The full variable domain, rest sourced from reference TRBV9 and TRBJ2-7, is DSGVTQTPKHLITATGQRVTLRCSPRSGDLSVYWYQQSLDQGLQFLIQYYNGEERAKGNILERFSAQQFPDLHSELNLSSLELGDSALYFCASSVGGSSYEQYFGPGTRLTVT.

The rearrangement uses TRBV7-8 and TRBJ1-1; tentatively, D is TRBD1 (6 bases). V lost 4 bases and J 5 bases, leaving 23 bases between the germline ends. The CDR3 has 17 residues. CDR1 and CDR2 from the germline V gene are SGHVS and FQNEAQ. This CDR3 reads CASSSTHTGQPRTEAFF. In nucleotides, the CDR3 is TGTGCCAGCAGCTCGACTCACACGGGACAACCGAGGACTGAAGCTTTCTTT.

The chain has TRBV28 and TRBJ2-7; tentative D call: TRBD2 (5 bases). V lost 7 bases and J 5 bases, leaving 18 bases between the germline ends. This CDR3 has 14 residues. Germline values: CDR1 MDHEN, CDR2 SYDVKM. CDR3 protein: CASTLDSTWDEQYF. The CDR3 DNA sequence: TGTGCCAGCACTCTGGACTCCACGTGGGACGAGCAGTACTTC.

The V and J genes are TRBV4-1 and TRBJ1-2; a weak D match, TRBD1 (6 bases). Germline V gene data show CDR1 as MGHRA and CDR2 as YSYEKL. V was shortened by 4 bases and J by 7 bases, with 16 bases between the two germline ends. There are 14 residues in the CDR3. The CDR3 spells CASSRARQEGGYTF. CDR3 nucleotides: TGCGCCAGCAGCCGCGCCAGACAGGAGGGTGGCTACACCTTC.

V gene TRBV7-3 combines with J gene TRBJ1-1; a weak D match, TRBD1 (5 bases). Trimming removed 5 bases at V and 6 bases at J, with 13 bases between. The CDR3 has 13 residues. Germline CDR1 is SGHTA and CDR2 is FQGTGA. For the CDR3, the DNA is TGTGCCAGCAGCCCTAGGGGCTACGCTGAAGCTTTCTTT. Translation gives CASSPRGYAEAFF.

The V gene is TRBV25-1, the J gene TRBJ2-3; D unclear. The germline V gene has CDR1 MGHDK and CDR2 SYGVNS. Trimming stripped 5 bases from V and 3 bases from J, with 6 bases between. The CDR3 totals 12 residues. CDR3 coding DNA: TGTGCCAGCAGTAACATAACAGATACGCAGTATTTT. This gives the protein CASSNITDTQYF.

The V call is TRBV6-1, the J call TRBJ1-2; 10 bases fit TRBD1. This CDR3 is built from 15 residues. The V and J ends lost 6 bases and 5 bases, in that order; junction bases with no gene match: 9. Germline CDR1 is MNHNS and CDR2 is SASEGT. The CDR3 spells CASRAPDRGLYGYTF. The CDR3 DNA is TGTGCCAGCAGAGCACCCGACAGGGGGCTTTATGGCTACACCTTC.

The rearrangement links TRBV27 to TRBJ1-2, with D perhaps TRBD1 (6 bases). V gave up 4 bases and J gave up 3 bases, with 9 bases separating them. CDR1 is MNHEY, CDR2 SMNVEV, per germline (reference sequence). The CDR3 has 13 residues. DNA for the CDR3: TGTGCCAGCAGTTCGAAGGGGGACTATGGCTACACCTTC. This gives the protein CASSSKGDYGYTF.

This sequence joins TRBV7-6 and TRBJ2-7; TRBD1 is a possible D gene (6 bases). Germline CDR1 and CDR2: SGHVS and FNYEAQ. Between the trimmed V and J ends, which lost 5 bases and 7 bases, there was a span of 27 bases. CDR3 length equals 17 residues. The CDR3: CASSEGHHVSYAREQYF. The CDR3 DNA reads TGTGCCAGCAGCGAGGGACACCACGTAAGCTACGCACGGGAGCAGTACTTC.

This rearrangement joins TRBV30 to TRBJ1-5; possible D gene TRBD1, 5 bases. There are 19 residues in the CDR3. Between the trimmed V and J ends, which lost 0 bases and 3 bases, there was a span of 24 bases. Germline loops: CDR1 GTSNPN, CDR2 SVGIG (reference sequence). CDR3 sequence reads: CAWSVLRGPTTAANQPQHF. The DNA of the CDR3 is TGTGCCTGGAGTGTACTTCGGGGCCCCACGACAGCCGCCAATCAGCCCCAGCATTTT.

In DNA, the CDR3 is TGTGCCAGCAGCCGCCCATCCCCGGGGTACGAGCAGTACTTC. This codes for CASSRPSPGYEQYF. The V call is TRBV7-8, the J call TRBJ2-7; D possibly corresponds to TRBD2 (5 bases). V was shortened by 5 bases and J by 4 bases, with 15 bases between the two germline ends. Germline CDR1 and CDR2: SGHVS and FQNEAQ. The CDR3 sequence is 14 residues long.

This chain connects TRBV18 to TRBJ2-7; no definite D call. The germline V gene has CDR1 KGHSH and CDR2 LQKENI. The CDR3 is 15 residues long. The V and J ends lost 1 base and 2 bases respectively, with 12 bases between them. DNA of the CDR3: TGTGCCAGCTCACCACAGGGCCAGAGCACCTACGAGCAGTACTTC. This encodes CASSPQGQSTYEQYF.

V is TRBV14 and J is TRBJ1-2, with D possibly matching TRBD1 (5 bases). Trimming stripped 4 bases from V and 6 bases from J, with 15 bases between. This CDR3 has 14 residues. Germline loops: CDR1 SGHDN, CDR2 FVKESK. In DNA, the CDR3 is TGTGCCAGCAGCCCTCTCAGGGAGGGGCATGGCTACACCTTC. This sequence encodes CASSPLREGHGYTF.

The table lists this clone with a few counts. The rearrangement links TRBV29-1 to TRBJ1-1, with D perhaps matching TRBD1 (5 bases). The V end was cut by 6 bases, the J end by 0 bases, with 14 bases between. The length of the CDR3 is 14 residues. The germline CDR1 and CDR2 sequences are SQVTM and ANQGSEA. In DNA form, the CDR3 reads TGCAGCGTACGAAAGACAGTCATGAACACTGAAGCTTTCTTT. Its translation: CSVRKTVMNTEAFF.

V gene TRBV5-1 combines with J gene TRBJ2-1; unclear D gene. The CDR3 spans 13 residues. CDR1 and CDR2 from the germline V gene are SGHRS and YFSETQ. With 6 bases removed from V and 7 bases from J, the gap between germline ends came to 14 bases. CDR3 nucleotides: TGCGCCAGCAACATCCATAGTACGAATGAGCAGTTCTTC. Protein product: CASNIHSTNEQFF.

The rearrangement uses TRBV10-3 and TRBJ2-3; 9 nucleotides align to TRBD2. The V gene end was trimmed by 4 bases and the J gene end by 4 bases; junction bases not matched to a gene: 6. Germline CDR1 ENHRY, CDR2 SYGVKD. The CDR3 is 15 residues long. CDR3 sequence: CAISVIAGVADTQYF. DNA for the CDR3: TGTGCCATCAGTGTTATAGCGGGAGTCGCAGATACGCAGTATTTT.

The chain carries TRBV5-1 and TRBJ2-5; TRBD1 matches 9 bases. Trimming at V came to 1 base and at J to 1 base, leaving 2 bases not matched to a gene. Germline assignment: CDR1 SGHRS and CDR2 YFSETQ. CDR3 length equals 15 residues. This CDR3 reads CASSLLGQGQETQYF. CDR3 coding DNA: TGCGCCAGCAGCTTGCTGGGACAGGGCCAAGAGACCCAGTACTTC.

V usage is TRBV2 and J usage is TRBJ2-7; unclear D gene. The length of the CDR3 is 14 residues. Germline loops: CDR1 SNHLY, CDR2 FYNNEI. The V gene lost 3 bases and the J gene lost 1 base, with 10 bases spanning the gap. The CDR3 loop reads CASSDDSISYEQYF. DNA of the CDR3: TGTGCCAGCAGTGACGACTCTATATCCTACGAGCAGTACTTC.